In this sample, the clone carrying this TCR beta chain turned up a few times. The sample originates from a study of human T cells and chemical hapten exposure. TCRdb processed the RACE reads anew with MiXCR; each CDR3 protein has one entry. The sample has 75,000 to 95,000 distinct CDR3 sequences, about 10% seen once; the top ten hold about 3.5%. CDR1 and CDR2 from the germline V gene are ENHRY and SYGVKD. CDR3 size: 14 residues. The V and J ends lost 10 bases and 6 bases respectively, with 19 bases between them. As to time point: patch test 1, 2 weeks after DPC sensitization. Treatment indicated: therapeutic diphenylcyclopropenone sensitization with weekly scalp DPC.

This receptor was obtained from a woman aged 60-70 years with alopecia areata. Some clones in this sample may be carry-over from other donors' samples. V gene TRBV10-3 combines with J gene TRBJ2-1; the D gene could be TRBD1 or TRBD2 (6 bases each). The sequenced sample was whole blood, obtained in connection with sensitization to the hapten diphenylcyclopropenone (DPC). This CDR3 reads CASFAGQGSNEQFF. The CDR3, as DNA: TGTGCCAGCTTCGCGGGACAAGGTAGCAATGAGCAGTTCTTC.